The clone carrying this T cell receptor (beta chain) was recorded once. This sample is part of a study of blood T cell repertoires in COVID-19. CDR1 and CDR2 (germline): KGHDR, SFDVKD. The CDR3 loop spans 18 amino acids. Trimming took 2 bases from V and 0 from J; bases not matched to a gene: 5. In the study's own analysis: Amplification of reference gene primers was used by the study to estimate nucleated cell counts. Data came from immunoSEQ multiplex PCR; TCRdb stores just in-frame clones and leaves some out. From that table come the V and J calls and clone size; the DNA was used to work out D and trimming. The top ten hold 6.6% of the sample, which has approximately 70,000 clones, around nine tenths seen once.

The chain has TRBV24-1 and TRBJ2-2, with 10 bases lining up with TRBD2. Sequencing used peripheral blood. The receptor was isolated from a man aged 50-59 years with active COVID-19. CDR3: CATSDWASGGANTGELFF. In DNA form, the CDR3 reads TGTGCCACCAGTGATTGGGCTAGCGGGGGTGCGAACACCGGGGAGCTGTTTTTT.